The clone carrying this TCR beta chain was observed many times. Its matching antigen is unknown. The sample belongs to a study of T-cell reconstitution after alpha-beta-depleted transplantation in children. Findings of the study overall: At the one-year point after transplant, T-cell counts and TCRbeta diversity were found to come mostly from T cells that had been newly produced. Reported findings indicate that, about two months after transplant, alpha-beta T cells came from several hundred expanded clones, which were derived from non-depleted graft cells.

Preparation of the TCRbeta library was carried out with unique molecular identifiers. TCRdb re-called the PCR reads through MiXCR, storing one row per CDR3 protein. Of about 300,000 distinct CDR3 sequences in the sample, almost 8% were seen once. From germline, CDR1 is MNHEY and CDR2 SVGAGI. The CDR3 spans 16 residues. Deletions cut 0 bases from V and 3 bases from J, with 14 bases between. The specimen comprised peripheral blood, sampled 360 days after TCRalphabeta/CD19-depleted stem cell transplant. The TCR comes from a female patient under 10 years old who had a stem cell transplant for Fanconi anemia, so the T cells may come from the graft donor. The rearrangement links TRBV6-5 to TRBJ1-2, with a weak D call TRBD1 (5 bases). The CDR3 sequence is CASSYSSGGRDYGYTF. DNA of the CDR3: TGTGCCAGCAGTTACTCGAGCGGCGGCAGGGACTATGGCTACACCTTC.